This is a list of T cell receptor beta chains from one sample in a study of blood T cells in healthy people across ages. TCRdb redid the calling of the 5' RACE reads with MiXCR, one entry per CDR3 protein. The table includes over 950,000 distinct CDR3 sequences, under 40% detected once. Input material: blood. The receptors stem from a man between 18 and 29 years old in good health. CDR3s leave out the opening cysteine and the closing phenylalanine or tryptophan.

TRBV7-2	ASSLGAANYGYT
TRBV2	ASSGLVDEQF
TRBV20-1	SALSTDTEAF
TRBV20-1	SATLAGGETQY
TRBV24-1	ATSDRDTDTQY
TRBV20-1	SPTSSGVETQY
TRBV6-5	ASSYGPLRGQGYT
TRBV5-6	ASSTDSRNGYT
TRBV6-2/TRBV6-3	ASSYVWAGGDQETQY
TRBV5-1	ASSSAGLRTDTQY
TRBV12-3/TRBV12-4	ASIPNTGEYNEQF
TRBV12-3/TRBV12-4	ASSELGRARGYT
TRBV7-2	ASSHKRGPYNEQY
TRBV12-3/TRBV12-4	ASSPRTGPYEQY
TRBV20-1	SADKGQIDEQY
TRBV12-3/TRBV12-4	ASSLRRGGETQY
TRBV7-3	ASSLLGAPHTGELF
TRBV6-6	ASSYGTGAETQY
TRBV20-1	SAWGGGEQY
TRBV12-3/TRBV12-4	ASSLAGEESYEQY
TRBV21-1	ASSKEEDREYSNQPQH
TRBV6-2/TRBV6-3	ASRRGPNQPQH
TRBV4-3	ASSQDLLQTNTGELF
TRBV7-3	ASSLSWTGLNTEAF
TRBV20-1	SAPTGLKAF
TRBV11-2	ASSLTRGYYGYT
TRBV3-1	ASSQGSLGNRPQH
TRBV7-9	ASSPISGQGTYEQY
TRBV28	ASSLPGTSGGATDTQY
TRBV5-1	ASSLLGEGQETQY
TRBV20-1	SARSTANQPQH
TRBV6-5	ASSRPGRYTGELF
TRBV25-1	ASSEAGSKLF
TRBV5-6	ASSLRDRGIAPYNEQF
TRBV20-1	SAREADTYEQY
TRBV3-1	ASSPVGGNTEAF
TRBV5-6	ASSKQYSVTGELF
TRBV12-3/TRBV12-4	ASSWGKRDQPQH
TRBV7-9	ASSLTGGHTGELF
TRBV7-2	ASSPCQVSPVAF
TRBV4-1	ASSQAGEHYGYT
TRBV2	AIRRDALSYNEQF
TRBV7-9	ASSLVGGATSSYEQY
TRBV5-1	ASSLWALQGQIYGYT
TRBV4-1	ASSGRTGNSNQPQH
TRBV29-1	SVKGQGLNEQF
TRBV6-2/TRBV6-3	ASLDRENNEQF
TRBV11-1	ASSWSSSNEQY
TRBV25-1	ASSVGVNEQY
TRBV28	ASNSPREGDGYT
TRBV2	ASSPTSGAGEQY
TRBV27	ASSPTGVGTDTQY
TRBV7-2	ASRLRTGANTEAF
TRBV7-2	ASNLSGLGSDTQY
TRBV18	ASSPWTTGANYGYT
TRBV27	ASRPDRLYGYT
TRBV29-1	SVEGSGGEQF
TRBV7-2	ASSLSISGTNVLT
TRBV29-1	SAQGQGGNYGYT